Listed below are T cell receptor beta chains from one sample, sequenced in a study of shared clonotypes between healthy human individuals. Sequencing used immunoSEQ multiplex PCR; TCRdb keeps in-frame clones, though not all of them. The sample lists 2 million to 2.5 million clones; 90% to 97% were seen once. Sequencing used naive CD4+ T cells sorted from blood. These receptor sequences come from a man in his late teens or twenties in good health. Both conserved end residues are part of each CDR3. A D gene is named only where the DNA matches it firmly. Clone size, where shown, is once, few, many, or a class for clones that have expanded.

TRBJ2-5 . . TRBV5-4 TGTGCCAGCAGCTTTAGGGGTATAGAGACCCAGTACTTC CASSFRGIETQYF
TRBJ1-1 . . TRBV6-6 TGTGCCAGCAGTTACTCGGGAGGGGGTAGCACTGAAGCTTTCTTT CASSYSGGGSTEAFF
TRBJ2-7 . . TRBV10-3 TGTGCCATCAACTCCCCAGGGACACTATCTGTGCAGTACTTC CAINSPGTLSVQYF
TRBJ1-2 . . TRBV5-5 TGTGCCAGCAGCTTGGGTCCAGACCCCTATGGCTACACCTTT CASSLGPDPYGYTF
TRBJ2-2 . TRBD1 TRBV2 TGTGCCAGCAGTGAAGGACAGGGGTACACCGGGGAGCTGTTTTTT CASSEGQGYTGELFF
TRBJ2-7 . TRBD1 TRBV6-1 TGTGCCAGCAGCGTTGAGGGACAGGGAAACTACGGGCAGTACTTC CASSVEGQGNYGQYF
TRBJ1-6 . TRBD1 TRBV25-1 TGTGCCAGCAGTCAAGCGGGACAGGGGTATAATTCACCCCTCCACTTT CASSQAGQGYNSPLHF
TRBJ1-1 . . TRBV4-1 TGCGCCAGCAGCCCCGGACAACCAACTGAAGCTTTCTTT CASSPGQPTEAFF
TRBJ2-7 . . TRBV7-6 TGTGCCAGCAGCTTAGGAGGGGGTTCGGGCGAGCAGTACTTC CASSLGGGSGEQYF
TRBJ1-5 . TRBD1 TRBV5-6 TGTGCCAGCAGCCTAGGGACAGGAGGGAATCAGCCCCAGCATTTT CASSLGTGGNQPQHF
TRBJ2-3 . TRBD1 TRBV7-2 TGTGCCAGCAGCTTACAGGGGGCGGGCACAGATACGCAGTATTTT CASSLQGAGTDTQYF
TRBJ2-3 . . TRBV5-1 TGCGCCAGCAGCTTGATATTCAGCAGGACCACAGATACGCAGTATTTT CASSLIFSRTTDTQYF
TRBJ2-2 . TRBD2 TRBV9 TGTGCCAGCAGCGCCACCCCCGGGACTAAGTCCGGGGAGCTGTTTTTT CASSATPGTKSGELFF
TRBJ1-1 once . TRBV10-3 TGTGCCATCAGAGGGAACAGTGAAGCTTTCTTT CAIRGNSEAFF
TRBJ2-1 once . TRBV30 TGTGCCTGGAGTGGGGGGCCCTACAATGAGCAGTTCTTC CAWSGGPYNEQFF
TRBJ2-7 . TRBD2 TRBV27 TGTGCCGTCAGGGCGGGGGGCGGCTACGAGCAGTACTTC CAVRAGGGYEQYF
TRBJ2-2 . TRBD1 TRBV27 TGTGCCAGCAGTGGCATTGCAGGGGGCAGGTATAGCGGGGAGCTGTTTTTT CASSGIAGGRYSGELFF
TRBJ1-2 few . TRBV19 TGTGCCAGTAGCGATCCGGGACACCATAAGGGAGGCTACACCTTC CASSDPGHHKGGYTF
TRBJ2-3 . TRBD2 TRBV6-5 TGTGCCAGCATCAGAGCGGGAGCTGGCACAGATACGCAGTATTTT CASIRAGAGTDTQYF
TRBJ1-4 . . TRBV6-6 TGTGCCAGCAGTTATCGCCGGGCTGATGAAAAACTGTTTTTT CASSYRRADEKLFF
TRBJ2-1 . . TRBV13 TGTGCCAGCAGTTTGTATACAGAAGCCAATGAGCAGTTCTTC CASSLYTEANEQFF
TRBJ1-2 . TRBD1 TRBV9 TGTGCCAGCAGTGGACAGGGTGCTAACTATGGCTACACCTTC CASSGQGANYGYTF
TRBJ1-5 . . TRBV28 TGTGCCACACAGTTCCCCAGGGGAGACAATCAGCCCCAGCATTTT CATQFPRGDNQPQHF
TRBJ2-2 . . TRBV7-2 TGTGCCAGCAGCCCAGGCCGGGCGGTCGGGGAGCTGTTTTTT CASSPGRAVGELFF
TRBJ2-4 . TRBD1 TRBV2 TGTGCCAGCACCCCGACAGGGGAGGCCAAAAACATTCAGTACTTC CASTPTGEAKNIQYF
TRBJ1-6 . . TRBV19 TGTGCCAGTAGAGTCAGTTGGAGCTCCTATAATTCACCCCTCCACTTT CASRVSWSSYNSPLHF